A single T cell receptor beta chain is shown here with its context. CDR1 and CDR2 (germline): LGHNA, YNFKEQ. The length of the CDR3 is 15 residues. V lost 4 bases and J lost 2, with 15 bases in between. The sample belongs to a study of blood T cell repertoires in COVID-19. Study-wide context: Material from acute and convalescent COVID-19 was sourced from the United States, Italy and Spain.

Here immunoSEQ multiplex PCR was the method, and the copy in TCRdb shows in-frame clones only, minus some. The sample lists 80,000 to 100,000 clones; roughly nine tenths were seen once. This chain uses TRBV4-2 with TRBJ2-7; D remains unclear. The clonotype was recovered from a human donor with active COVID-19. The donor label of this sample is uncertain. Input material: peripheral blood. CDR3 in amino acids: CASSPRMLGTYEQYF. The CDR3 DNA reads as TGTGCCAGCAGCCCCCGGATGTTGGGCACCTACGAGCAGTACTTC.